This T cell receptor (beta chain) was sequenced during a study of blood T cell repertoires in COVID-19. Study context: From T cells, B-cell-depleted T cells, or PBMCs came the material, which was cDNA or gDNA.

As processed by the authors: Estimation of nucleated cell counts was performed using reference gene primer amplification. Method: immunoSEQ multiplex PCR; TCRdb's copy keeps in-frame clones and lacks some. V and J calls and clone size are those listed in that table; D and trimming were worked out from the DNA. This repertoire shows more than 150,000 clones, 70% to 90% found once; its top ten account for 20%. V shed 11 bases and J shed 7 bases, with 21 bases lying between them. Germline assignment: CDR1 MNHEY and CDR2 SVGAGI. CDR3 length: 13 amino acids. Sequenced sample: peripheral blood. The source is a man aged 70-80 years with active or convalescent COVID-19. The rearrangement joins TRBV6-5 to TRBJ2-7; D is perhaps TRBD2 (6 bases). The CDR3 sequence is CACKGTGVWEQYF. CDR3 DNA: TGTGCCTGTAAAGGGACGGGGGTATGGGAGCAGTACTTC.